The source of this TCR beta chain is a study of CD8 T cells in Susac syndrome. This CDR3 is 13 amino acids long. V lost 6 bases and J lost 10, with 18 bases in between. Looked up from germline, CDR1 is MNHEY and CDR2 is SVGEGT. The RNA, about 0.45 to 1 ug, was put through reverse transcription using random hexamers. The immunoSEQ assay covered 54 Vbeta and 13 Jbeta segments for CDR3. TCRdb reprocessed the immunoSEQ multiplex PCR reads with MiXCR, giving one entry per CDR3 protein. The top ten clones hold less than 0.085% of a sample with some 150,000 distinct CDR3 sequences, approximately 94% of them seen once.

The rearrangement joins TRBV6-2 or TRBV6-3 to TRBJ1-2; D may be TRBD1 (6 bases). This clonotype was obtained from a human donor with Susac syndrome. Specimen: CD4+ T cells from PBMCs. CDR3: CASRPRGRGDYTF. CDR3 bases: TGTGCCAGCAGACCCCGGGGCAGGGGAGACTACACCTTC.